These T cell receptor beta chains were read from a single sample in a study of blood T cell repertoires in COVID-19. Clones were read by immunoSEQ multiplex PCR, and TCRdb kept only the in-frame ones, dropping some. This sample has about 160,000 clones, with about 85% found just once. The sequenced sample consisted of peripheral blood. Receptors originate from a man in his fifties or sixties who had recovered from COVID-19. Each CDR3 is given with its conserved first and last residue. A D gene is named only where the DNA matches it firmly. The listing skips clone size in some rows; elsewhere it reads once, few, many or a size class.

>TRBV2|NA|NA|TRBJ1-4
TGTGCCAGCAGGGGGGGAGTTGGTGAAAAACTGTTTTTT
CASRGGVGEKLFF
>TRBV3-1/TRBV3-2|NA|NA|TRBJ1-2
TGTGCCAGCAGCCAGGCTGGGGCTTCTAACTATGGCTACACCTTC
CASSQAGASNYGYTF
>TRBV7-3|TRBD1|NA|TRBJ2-1
TGTGCCAGCAGCATGACAGGGGGCATGTCCTACAATGAGCAGTTCTTC
CASSMTGGMSYNEQFF
>TRBV9|NA|NA|TRBJ1-2
TGTGCCAGCAGTCTCCCCAGGGCCGAACCTTTCAACTATGGCTACACCTTC
CASSLPRAEPFNYGYTF
>TRBV6-4|TRBD1|once|TRBJ2-1
TGTGCCAGCAGTATGCAGGGGGCAGGTGAGCAGTTCTTC
CASSMQGAGEQFF
>TRBV7-2|NA|NA|TRBJ2-5
TGTGCCAGCAGCCGGGACACGTACCAAGAGACCCAGTACTTC
CASSRDTYQETQYF
>TRBV4-3|NA|few|TRBJ2-3
TGCGCCAGCAGCCTAGCGGTTAGCACAGATACGCAGTATTTT
CASSLAVSTDTQYF
>TRBV4-2|TRBD1|NA|TRBJ1-4
TGTGCCAGCAGCCAAGTTGCTCAGGGGGATGAAAAACTGTTTTTT
CASSQVAQGDEKLFF
>TRBV19|TRBD1|NA|TRBJ2-7
TGTGCCAGTACTTCCCAGACAGGGGCCTACGAGCAGTACTTC
CASTSQTGAYEQYF
>TRBV9|TRBD2|NA|TRBJ2-5
TGTGCCAGCAGCCATTATCGGGGACTAGCGGGGTACCAAGAGACCCAGTACTTC
CASSHYRGLAGYQETQYF
>TRBV19|NA|NA|TRBJ1-5
TGTGCCAGCAATAGTGGACACCTCAAATCCCCCCAGCATTTT
CASNSGHLKSPQHF
>TRBV5-1|TRBD1|NA|TRBJ2-3
TGCGCCAGCAGGCTAACCGGGACAGGTGGCACAGATACGCAGTATTTT
CASRLTGTGGTDTQYF
>TRBV5-4|TRBD1|NA|TRBJ2-1
TGTGCCAGCACAGGGGGCGCCTACAATGAGCAGTTCTTC
CASTGGAYNEQFF
>TRBV5-1|TRBD2|NA|TRBJ2-3
TGCGCCAGCAGCTTCCCAGGACTAGCGGGGGGGCCGCATTATCCCACAGATACGCAGTATTTT
CASSFPGLAGGPHYPTDTQYF
>TRBV18|NA|NA|TRBJ1-5
TGTGCCAGCTCACCCCTAGGGCAGGGTGAGGAGCCCCAGCATTTT
CASSPLGQGEEPQHF
>TRBV4-3|TRBD1|NA|TRBJ2-3
TGCGCCAGCAGCCAAGTACAGGGGAACACAGATACGCAGTATTTT
CASSQVQGNTDTQYF
>TRBV2|NA|NA|TRBJ1-5
TGTGCCAGCAGTTCGGACATCAATCAGCCCCAGCATTTT
CASSSDINQPQHF
>TRBV5-4|NA|NA|TRBJ2-1
TGTGCCAGCAGCTTTGGGGGGGCCCCTCGGGCTGTGCAGTTCTTC
CASSFGGAPRAVQFF
>TRBV29-1|NA|NA|TRBJ2-5
TGCAGCGTTGACGGAGCAAACCAAGAGACCCAGTACTTC
CSVDGANQETQYF
>TRBV2|TRBD1|NA|TRBJ1-5
TGTGCCAGCAGGACCTGGACAGGGAATCAGCCCCAGCATTTT
CASRTWTGNQPQHF
>TRBV28|NA|NA|TRBJ1-1
TGTGCCAGCAACACTAACATGAACACTGAAGCTTTCTTT
CASNTNMNTEAFF
>TRBV7-2|NA|NA|TRBJ2-1
TGTGCCAGCAGCTTAGCCAGCAATGAGCAGTTCTTC
CASSLASNEQFF
>TRBV15|TRBD1|NA|TRBJ2-7
TGTGCCACCAGCCAAGAGGGGGCAGGGAGCTACGAGCAGTACTTC
CATSQEGAGSYEQYF
>TRBV24-1|TRBD1|NA|TRBJ1-5
TGTGCCACCAGTGATACCGGGACAGGGAACCAGCCCCAGCATTTT
CATSDTGTGNQPQHF
>TRBV11-2|NA|NA|TRBJ1-6
TGTGCCAGCAGCTCACAGGGACGGGACATCGGTAATTCACCCCTCCACTTT
CASSSQGRDIGNSPLHF
>TRBV6-5|NA|NA|TRBJ1-3
TGTGCCAGCAGAGGTGACGGGACTGGAAACACCATATATTTT
CASRGDGTGNTIYF
>TRBV4-3|NA|NA|TRBJ1-2
TGCGCCAGCAGCCAAGAAGGGAGAAACTATGGCTACACCTTC
CASSQEGRNYGYTF
>TRBV7-2|TRBD1|NA|TRBJ2-7
TGTGCCAGCAGCTTAGTCTCCGCGGGACAGGGGTCGGTGGTCGAGCAGTACTTC
CASSLVSAGQGSVVEQYF
>TRBV6-4|TRBD2|NA|TRBJ2-3
TGTGCCAGACCCGGGACTAGCGTATTAACCTCCGCAGATACGCAGTATTTT
CARPGTSVLTSADTQYF
>TRBV19|NA|NA|TRBJ2-5
TGTGCCAGTAGTAAGCCCGGGTTCCAGTCCCAAGAGACCCAGTACTTC
CASSKPGFQSQETQYF
>TRBV27|NA|NA|TRBJ1-4
TGTGCCAGCAGTCAGGGATCGGGAGCAGAAAAACTGTTTTTT
CASSQGSGAEKLFF
>TRBV7-2|NA|NA|TRBJ2-3
TGTGCCAGCAGCCTGGGGGGCGGGGGATTTTTAGATACGCAGTATTTT
CASSLGGGGFLDTQYF
>TRBV14|NA|NA|TRBJ2-7
TGTGCCAGCAGCCAAGACATTCAGGGATCCTACGAGCAGTACTTC
CASSQDIQGSYEQYF
>TRBV19|NA|few|TRBJ1-2
TGTGCCAGTAGCCAAGGCTCGGGACAAAGACCTGGGGGCTACACCTTC
CASSQGSGQRPGGYTF
>TRBV29-1|TRBD1|once|TRBJ2-7
TGCAGCGTTGAAGATCCCAGGGGGCCCTCCTACGAGCAGTACTTC
CSVEDPRGPSYEQYF
>TRBV3-1/TRBV3-2|TRBD1|many|TRBJ1-3
TGTGCCAGCAGCCAAGAAGCCGCAACAGGGGGCTTTGGAAACACCATATATTTT
CASSQEAATGGFGNTIYF
>TRBV15|TRBD1|many|TRBJ1-4
TGTGCCACCAGCCCACCCCGCGGGACAGGGGGTGAAAAACTGTTTTTT
CATSPPRGTGGEKLFF
>TRBV7-2|NA|NA|TRBJ1-6
TGTGCCAGCAGCTTAGTAATTGATAATTCACCCCTCCACTTT
CASSLVIDNSPLHF
>TRBV10-3|NA|NA|TRBJ2-5
TGTGCCATCAGTGCGGCGCCAGGAAGGGGATGGGGAGAGACCCAGTACTTC
CAISAAPGRGWGETQYF
>TRBV7-9|TRBD2|NA|TRBJ2-3
TGTGCCAGCAGACCCCCGGGACTAGCGGGGACAGATACGCAGTATTTT
CASRPPGLAGTDTQYF
>TRBV6-6|NA|NA|TRBJ1-4
TGTGCCAGCAGCCGAGCATGGACAGTTGAAAAACTGTTTTTT
CASSRAWTVEKLFF
>TRBV6-6|NA|NA|TRBJ1-2
TGTGCCACCGGGTCCATCGACTATGGCTACACCTTC
CATGSIDYGYTF
>TRBV7-2|NA|once|TRBJ1-2
TGTGCCAGCAGCCGGATGGAAACCGGGGACTATGGCTACACCTTC
CASSRMETGDYGYTF
>TRBV7-2|NA|NA|TRBJ1-1
TGTGCCAGCAGCTTAAGCAGGGCACAGGAAGCTTTCTTT
CASSLSRAQEAFF
>TRBV19|TRBD1|few|TRBJ1-2
TGTGCCAGCACTTGGCTCGGACAGGACTATGGCTACACCTTC
CASTWLGQDYGYTF
>TRBV5-6|NA|once|TRBJ1-2
TGTGCCAGCAGCGCTGCGGGCCGAAGGGGCTACACCTTC
CASSAAGRRGYTF
>TRBV10-2|NA|NA|TRBJ1-1
TGCGCCAGCAGTGTAAACGGGGGGCCCACTGAAGCTTTCTTT
CASSVNGGPTEAFF